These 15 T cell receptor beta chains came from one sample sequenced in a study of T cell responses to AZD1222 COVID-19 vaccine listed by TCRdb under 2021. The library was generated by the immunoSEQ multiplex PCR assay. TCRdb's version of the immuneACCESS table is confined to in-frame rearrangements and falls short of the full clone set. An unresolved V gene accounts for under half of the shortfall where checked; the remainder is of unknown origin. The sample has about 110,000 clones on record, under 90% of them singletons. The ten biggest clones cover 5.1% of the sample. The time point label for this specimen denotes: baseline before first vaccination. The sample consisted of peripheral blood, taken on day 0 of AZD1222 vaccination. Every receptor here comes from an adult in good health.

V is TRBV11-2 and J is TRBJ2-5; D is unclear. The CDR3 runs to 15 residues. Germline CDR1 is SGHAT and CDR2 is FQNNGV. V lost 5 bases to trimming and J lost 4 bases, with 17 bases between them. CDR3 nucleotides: TGTGCCAGCAGCCCCTCTAGAGGCCCCCCAGAGACCCAGTACTTC. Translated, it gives CASSPSRGPPETQYF.

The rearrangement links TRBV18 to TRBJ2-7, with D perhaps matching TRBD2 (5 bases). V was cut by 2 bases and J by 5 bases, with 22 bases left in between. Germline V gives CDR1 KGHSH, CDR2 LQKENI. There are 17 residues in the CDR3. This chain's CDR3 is CASSPGLSRVSGHEQYF. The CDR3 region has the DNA TGTGCCAGCTCACCAGGGTTATCGCGGGTGTCGGGCCACGAGCAGTACTTC.

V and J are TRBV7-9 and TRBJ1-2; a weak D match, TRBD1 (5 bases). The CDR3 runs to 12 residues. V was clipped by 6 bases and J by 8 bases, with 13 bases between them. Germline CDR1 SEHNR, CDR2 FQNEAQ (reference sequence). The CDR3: CASRGRGEGYTF. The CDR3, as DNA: TGTGCCAGCAGGGGGAGAGGGGAGGGCTACACCTTC.

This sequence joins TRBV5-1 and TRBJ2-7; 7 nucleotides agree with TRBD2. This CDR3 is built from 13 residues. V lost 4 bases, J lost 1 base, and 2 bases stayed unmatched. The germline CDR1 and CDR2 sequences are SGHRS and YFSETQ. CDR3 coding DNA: TGCGCCAGCAGCCTAGCGGAGTCCTACGAGCAGTACTTC. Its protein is CASSLAESYEQYF.

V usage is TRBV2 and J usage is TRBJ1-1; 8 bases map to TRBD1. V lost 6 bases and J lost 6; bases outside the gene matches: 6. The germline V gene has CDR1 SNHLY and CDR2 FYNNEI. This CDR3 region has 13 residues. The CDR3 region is CASRDRGGAEAFF. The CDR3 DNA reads TGTGCCAGCAGAGACAGGGGTGGCGCTGAAGCTTTCTTT.

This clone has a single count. CDR3 DNA: TGTGCCAGCAGTTTCGGGTCCACAGGGACGAGCGGGAGTACAGATACGCAGTATTTT. Encoded protein: CASSFGSTGTSGSTDTQYF. This chain uses TRBV28 with TRBJ2-3, with 8 bases that match TRBD2. Per the germline V gene, CDR1 is MDHEN and CDR2 is SYDVKM. This CDR3 spans 19 amino acids. J was trimmed by 3 bases and V by 3 bases; bases with no gene match: 17.

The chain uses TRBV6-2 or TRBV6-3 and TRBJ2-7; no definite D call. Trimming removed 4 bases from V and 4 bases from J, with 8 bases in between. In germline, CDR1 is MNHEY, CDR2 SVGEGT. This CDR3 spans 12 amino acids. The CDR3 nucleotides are TGTGCCAGCAGTTTGGTAGTTTACGAGCAGTACTTC. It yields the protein CASSLVVYEQYF.

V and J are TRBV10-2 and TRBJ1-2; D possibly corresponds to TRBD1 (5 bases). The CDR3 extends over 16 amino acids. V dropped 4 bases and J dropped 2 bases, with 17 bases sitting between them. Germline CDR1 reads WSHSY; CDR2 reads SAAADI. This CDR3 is CASSATSTELNYGYTF. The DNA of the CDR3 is TGCGCCAGCAGTGCGACCTCGACAGAATTAAACTATGGCTACACCTTC.

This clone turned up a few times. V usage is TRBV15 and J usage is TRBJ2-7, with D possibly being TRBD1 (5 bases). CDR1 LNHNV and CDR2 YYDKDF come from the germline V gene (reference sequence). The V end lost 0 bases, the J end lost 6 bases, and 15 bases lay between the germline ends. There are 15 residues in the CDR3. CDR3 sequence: CATSRDSAAGREQYF. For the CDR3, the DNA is TGTGCCACCAGCAGAGATTCGGCCGCAGGGCGCGAGCAGTACTTC.

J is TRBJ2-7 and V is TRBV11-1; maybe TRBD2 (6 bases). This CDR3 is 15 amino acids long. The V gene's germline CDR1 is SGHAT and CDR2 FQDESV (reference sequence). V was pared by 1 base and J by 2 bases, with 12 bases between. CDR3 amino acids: CASSLVGTLTYEQYF. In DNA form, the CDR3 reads TGTGCCAGCAGCTTAGTGGGGACTTTAACCTACGAGCAGTACTTC.

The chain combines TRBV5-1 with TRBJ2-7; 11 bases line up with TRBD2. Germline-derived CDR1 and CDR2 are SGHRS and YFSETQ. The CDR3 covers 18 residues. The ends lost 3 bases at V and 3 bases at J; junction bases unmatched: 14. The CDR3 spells CASSSMTATSGISYEQYF. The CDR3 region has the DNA TGCGCCAGCAGCTCCATGACTGCGACTAGCGGGATTAGCTACGAGCAGTACTTC.

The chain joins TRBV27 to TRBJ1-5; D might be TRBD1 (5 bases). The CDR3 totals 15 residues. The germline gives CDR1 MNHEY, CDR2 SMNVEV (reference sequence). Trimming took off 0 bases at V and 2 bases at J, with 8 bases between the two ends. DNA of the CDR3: TGTGCCAGCAGTTTATCGGCACAGGGCAATCAGCCCCAGCATTTT. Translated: CASSLSAQGNQPQHF.

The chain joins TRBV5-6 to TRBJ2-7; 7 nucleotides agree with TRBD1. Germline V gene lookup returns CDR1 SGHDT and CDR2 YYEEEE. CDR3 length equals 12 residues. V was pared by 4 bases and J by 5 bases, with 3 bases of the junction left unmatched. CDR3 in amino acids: CASSKDRNEQYF. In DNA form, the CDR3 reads TGTGCCAGCAGCAAGGACAGGAACGAGCAGTACTTC. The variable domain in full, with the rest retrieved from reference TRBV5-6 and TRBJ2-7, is DAGVTQSPTHLIKTRGQQVTLRCSPKSGHDTVSWYQQALGQGPQFIFQYYEEEERQRGNFPDRFSGHQFPNYSSELNVNALLLGDSALYLCASSKDRNEQYFGPGTRLTVT.

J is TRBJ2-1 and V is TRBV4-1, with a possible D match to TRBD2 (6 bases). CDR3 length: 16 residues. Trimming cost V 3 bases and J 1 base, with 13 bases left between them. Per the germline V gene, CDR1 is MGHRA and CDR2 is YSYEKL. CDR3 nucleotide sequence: TGCGCCAGCAGCCAGATCGCTAGCGTGTCCTACAATGAGCAGTTCTTC. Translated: CASSQIASVSYNEQFF.

In DNA form, the CDR3 reads TGTGCCAGCCGGACAGGGGGCACAGATACGCAGTATTTT. This gives the protein CASRTGGTDTQYF. The chain combines TRBV7-2 with TRBJ2-3; 9 positions agree with TRBD1. Looked up from germline, CDR1 is SGHTA and CDR2 is FQGNSA. The J segment lost 1 base and the V segment lost 8 bases, leaving 1 base of the junction unmatched. The CDR3 has 13 residues.